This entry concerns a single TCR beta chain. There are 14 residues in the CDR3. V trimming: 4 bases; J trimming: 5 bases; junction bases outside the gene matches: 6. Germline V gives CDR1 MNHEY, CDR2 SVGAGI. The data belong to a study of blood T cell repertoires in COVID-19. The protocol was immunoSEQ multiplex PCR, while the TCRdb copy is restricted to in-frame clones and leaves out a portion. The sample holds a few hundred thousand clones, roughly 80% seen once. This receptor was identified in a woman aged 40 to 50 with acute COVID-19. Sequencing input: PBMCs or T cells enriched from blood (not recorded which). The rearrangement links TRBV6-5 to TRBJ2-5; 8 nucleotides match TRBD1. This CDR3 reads CASSSRTGRETQYF. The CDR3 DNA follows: TGTGCCAGCAGTTCGAGGACAGGGCGGGAGACCCAGTACTTC.